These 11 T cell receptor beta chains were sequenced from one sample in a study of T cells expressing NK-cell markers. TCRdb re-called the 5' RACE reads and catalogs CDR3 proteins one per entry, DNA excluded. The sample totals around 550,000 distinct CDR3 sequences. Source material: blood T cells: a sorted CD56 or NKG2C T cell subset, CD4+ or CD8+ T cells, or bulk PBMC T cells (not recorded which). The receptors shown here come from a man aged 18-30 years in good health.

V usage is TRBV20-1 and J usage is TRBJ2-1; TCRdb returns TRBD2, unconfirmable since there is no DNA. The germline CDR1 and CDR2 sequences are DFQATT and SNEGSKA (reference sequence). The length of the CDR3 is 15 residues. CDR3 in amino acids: CSARAGGMIYNEQFF.

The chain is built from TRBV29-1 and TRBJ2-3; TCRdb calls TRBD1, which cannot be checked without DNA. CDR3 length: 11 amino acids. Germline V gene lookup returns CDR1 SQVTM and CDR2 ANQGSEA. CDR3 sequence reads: CSSRGGDTQYF.

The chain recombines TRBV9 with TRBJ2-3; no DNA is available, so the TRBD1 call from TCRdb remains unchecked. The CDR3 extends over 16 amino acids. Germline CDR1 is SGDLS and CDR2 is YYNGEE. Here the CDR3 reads CASSSLKGVSTDTQYF.

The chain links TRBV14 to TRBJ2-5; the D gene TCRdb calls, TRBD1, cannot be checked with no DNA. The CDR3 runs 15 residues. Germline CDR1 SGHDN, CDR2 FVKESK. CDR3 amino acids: CASSQVDRRQETQYF.

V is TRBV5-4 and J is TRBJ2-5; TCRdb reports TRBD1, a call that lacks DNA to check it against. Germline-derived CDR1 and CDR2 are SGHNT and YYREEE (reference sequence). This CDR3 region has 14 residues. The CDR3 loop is CASSLSQGRETQYF.

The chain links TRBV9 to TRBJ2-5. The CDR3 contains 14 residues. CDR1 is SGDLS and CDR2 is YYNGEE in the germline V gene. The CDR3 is CASSPPQEEETQYF.

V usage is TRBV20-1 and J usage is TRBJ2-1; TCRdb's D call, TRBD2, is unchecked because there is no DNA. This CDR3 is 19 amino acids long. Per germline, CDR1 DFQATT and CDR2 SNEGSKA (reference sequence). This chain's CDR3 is CSVPDHSAGLAGFYNEQFF.

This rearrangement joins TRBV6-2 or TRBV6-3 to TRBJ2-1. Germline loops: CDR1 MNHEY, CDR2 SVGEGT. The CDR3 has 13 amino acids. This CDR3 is CASSKVTDNEQFF.

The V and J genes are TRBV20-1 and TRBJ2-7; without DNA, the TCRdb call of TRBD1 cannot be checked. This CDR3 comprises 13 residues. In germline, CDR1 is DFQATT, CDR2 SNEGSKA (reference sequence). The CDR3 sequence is CSAPAGVEFEQYF.

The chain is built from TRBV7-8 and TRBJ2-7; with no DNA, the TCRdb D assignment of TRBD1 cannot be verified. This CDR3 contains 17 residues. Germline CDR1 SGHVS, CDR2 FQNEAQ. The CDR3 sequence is CASSLGFVGTGTDEQYF.

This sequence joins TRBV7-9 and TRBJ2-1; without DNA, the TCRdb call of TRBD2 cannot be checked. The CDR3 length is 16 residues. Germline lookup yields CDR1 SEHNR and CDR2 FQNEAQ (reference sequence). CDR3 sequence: CASSEPGLAVYNEQFF.